This entry features one TCR beta chain sequence. Its antigen is currently unknown. The data were taken from a study of T cell responses to AZD1222 COVID-19 vaccine. About the study: Pooling was applied to second doses at about 4 or about 12 weeks. Whole-study results and caveats: In a largely white British group with more females than males, clonal diversity was possibly underestimated. Spike-specific TCR repertoires showed rising breadth and depth after two AZD1222 doses.

Clones were sequenced by immunoSEQ multiplex PCR, and TCRdb holds only the in-frame ones, with some missing. The sample consists of 150,000 to 180,000 clones, about 87% of them appearing once. This receptor was taken from an adult in good health. The sequenced sample was peripheral blood, obtained on day 0 of AZD1222 vaccination.

In nucleotides, the CDR3 is TGTGCCAGCAGCTTACAATGGGCCAATCAGCCCCAGCATTTT. This encodes CASSLQWANQPQHF. This chain uses TRBV7-2 with TRBJ1-5; D not resolved. With 2 bases removed from V and 3 bases from J, the gap between germline ends came to 8 bases. CDR3 length equals 14 residues. CDR1 is SGHTA, CDR2 FQGNSA, per germline. Full variable domain (outside the CDR3, taken from reference TRBV7-2 and TRBJ1-5): GAGVSQSPSNKVTEKGKDVELRCDPISGHTALYWYRQSLGQGLEFLIYFQGNSAPDKSGLPSDRFSAERTGGSVSTLTIQRTQQEDSAVYLCASSLQWANQPQHFGDGTRLSIL.